This TCR beta chain was captured in a study of immune evolution from preneoplasia to lung adenocarcinoma. Sequenced by immunoSEQ multiplex PCR; TCRdb stores in-frame clones only, minus some. This sample carries about 6,300 clones, roughly 79% of them seen once, and the ten largest clones take about 3%. Each case's diagnosis was confirmed by two pathologists on H&E. Macro-dissection enriched premalignant or tumor cells before nucleic acid extraction. Per the germline V gene, CDR1 is SNHLY and CDR2 is FYNNEI. This CDR3 is 15 amino acids long. V was pared by 8 bases and J by 2 bases, with 9 bases of the junction left unmatched.

The sequence came from a person between 55 and 80 years old with lung adenocarcinoma. The sample consisted of FFPE minimally invasive lung adenocarcinoma tissue. The V call is TRBV2, the J call TRBJ1-5, with 7 bases fitting TRBD1. The CDR3 here is CASSFRGEGNQPQHF. The DNA for the CDR3 is TGTGCCAGCTCCTTCAGGGGGGAGGGCAATCAGCCCCAGCATTTT.